One and the same sample provided the 25 T cell receptor beta chains below, sequenced in a study of OX40 agonist ivuxolimab in advanced cancers. TCRdb's copy holds only in-frame clones and misses some; the assay was immunoSEQ multiplex PCR. The sample carries 100,000 to 150,000 clones, around 93% recorded once. Specimen: CD4+ or CD8+ T cells sorted from blood, collected in a trial of the OX40 agonist ivuxolimab. These receptors were taken from an adult with an advanced solid tumor such as melanoma, head and neck, liver or kidney cancer.

The chain carries TRBV28 and TRBJ2-2; 9 nucleotides match TRBD1. The V gene end was trimmed by 6 bases and the J gene end by 5 bases; junction bases not matched to a gene: 4. Germline CDR1 is MDHEN and CDR2 is SYDVKM. This CDR3 spans 14 amino acids. In nucleotides, the CDR3 is TGTGCCAGCAGACAGGGGGCGAGAACCGGGGAGCTGTTTTTT. Protein product: CASRQGARTGELFF.

This sequence joins TRBV18 and TRBJ2-1, with 10 positions matching TRBD1. CDR3 length: 15 residues. Unmatched junction bases numbered 8, after V lost 6 bases and J lost 6 bases. CDR1 and CDR2 (germline): KGHSH, LQKENI. DNA of the CDR3: TGTGCCAGCTCCCCCGGGACAGGGGACCCCAATGAGCAGTTCTTC. It is translated as CASSPGTGDPNEQFF.

For the CDR3, the DNA is TGTGCCAGCAGTGTAATCAGTGATAGCAATCAGCCCCAGCATTTT. Translation gives CASSVISDSNQPQHF. The V call is TRBV28, the J call TRBJ1-5; D remains unclear. Germline V gene lookup returns CDR1 MDHEN and CDR2 SYDVKM. This CDR3 is 15 amino acids long. V was shortened by 5 bases and J by 0 bases, with 11 bases between the two germline ends.

The V call is TRBV28, the J call TRBJ1-5; 9 bases agree with TRBD1. This CDR3 has 15 residues. Losses at the gene ends were 4 bases for V and 6 bases for J; bases not matched to a gene: 7. Germline CDR1 reads MDHEN; CDR2 reads SYDVKM. The CDR3 sequence is CASSSGQGLGQPQHF. In DNA form, the CDR3 reads TGTGCCAGCAGTTCGGGACAGGGCCTGGGTCAGCCCCAGCATTTT.

This clone was seen a single time. The chain uses TRBV6-6 and TRBJ2-7, with a possible D match to TRBD2 (5 bases). Germline loops: CDR1 MNHNY, CDR2 SVGAGI (reference sequence). This CDR3 has 12 amino acids. With 4 bases removed from V and 7 bases from J, the gap between germline ends came to 11 bases. CDR3 amino acids: CASSFEREEQYF. In DNA, the CDR3 is TGTGCCAGCAGTTTTGAGAGGGAGGAGCAGTACTTC.

The CDR3 DNA sequence: TGTGCCAGCAGTTACTCGGCAGGACCTTGGAATGAGCAGTTCTTC. This gives the protein CASSYSAGPWNEQFF. The chain links TRBV6-5 to TRBJ2-1; D not resolved. The V end lost 0 bases, the J end lost 7 bases, and 13 bases lay between the germline ends. CDR3 length equals 15 residues. The V gene's germline CDR1 is MNHEY and CDR2 SVGAGI.

The chain employs TRBV9 and TRBJ2-1; maybe TRBD2 (6 bases). Looked up from germline, CDR1 is SGDLS and CDR2 is YYNGEE. The length of the CDR3 is 15 residues. Trimming cost V 4 bases and J 0 bases, with 11 bases left between them. CDR3 in amino acids: CASSPRDSSYNEQFF. The CDR3 DNA is TGTGCCAGCAGCCCCAGGGACTCCTCCTACAATGAGCAGTTCTTC.

The chain employs TRBV5-4 and TRBJ1-2; D is undetermined. The V gene's germline CDR1 is SGHNT and CDR2 YYREEE (reference sequence). V was trimmed by 5 bases and J by 1 base, leaving 9 bases between them. The length of the CDR3 is 13 residues. The CDR3 nucleotides are TGTGCCAGCAGGCGACGGAATAACTATGGCTACACCTTC. Residues: CASRRRNNYGYTF.

The chain carries TRBV7-8 and TRBJ2-1; the match to TRBD2 covers 10 bases. After removal of 2 bases from V and 3 bases from J, the junction contained 1 base not matched to a gene. CDR1 and CDR2 from the germline V gene are SGHVS and FQNEAQ. This CDR3 has 15 amino acids. CDR3 residues: CASSLIAGGYNEQFF. CDR3 DNA sequence: TGTGCCAGCAGCTTAATAGCGGGAGGCTACAATGAGCAGTTCTTC.

This chain uses TRBV4-1 with TRBJ2-2; a possible D gene is TRBD1 (6 bases). The V and J ends lost 4 bases and 1 base respectively, with 13 bases between them. This CDR3 has 16 amino acids. Germline CDR1 MGHRA, CDR2 YSYEKL. The CDR3 coding sequence is TGCGCCAGCAGCCCCCGCAGGGGAGAGAACACCGGGGAGCTGTTTTTT. Its protein is CASSPRRGENTGELFF.

The rearrangement links TRBV14 to TRBJ1-4; 7 bases map to TRBD1. V gave up 4 bases and J gave up 10 bases; unmatched junction bases: 6. Germline V gives CDR1 SGHDN, CDR2 FVKESK. The CDR3 runs 13 residues. CDR3 protein: CASSPHRGRKLFF. CDR3 coding DNA: TGTGCCAGCAGCCCACACAGGGGTAGAAAACTGTTTTTT.

The sample holds one count of this clone. At the DNA level, this CDR3 is encoded by other sequences in the same sample as well. V is TRBV28 and J is TRBJ1-2, with D uncertain. Trimming shortened V by 11 bases and J by 7 bases, and 5 bases separated the two germline ends. CDR3 length equals 8 residues. The germline V gene has CDR1 MDHEN and CDR2 SYDVKM. CDR3 bases: TGTGCCTCGGGTGGCTACACCTTC. Translating it yields CASGGYTF.

This chain uses TRBV18 with TRBJ1-5; no reliable D call. The CDR3 has 14 residues. CDR1 is KGHSH, CDR2 LQKENI, per germline. V gave up 3 bases and J gave up 4 bases, with 10 bases separating them. CDR3 amino acids: CASSPDGRNQPQHF. In DNA form, the CDR3 reads TGTGCCAGCTCACCTGACGGTAGGAATCAGCCCCAGCATTTT.

The rearrangement joins TRBV9 to TRBJ1-3; 8 bases agree with TRBD1. CDR3 length: 15 amino acids. Trimming at V came to 4 bases and at J to 4 bases, leaving 7 bases not matched to a gene. CDR1 and CDR2 from the germline V gene are SGDLS and YYNGEE. CDR3 in DNA: TGTGCCAGCAGCTCCGGGACAGGTTTAGGAAACACCATATATTTT. It is translated as CASSSGTGLGNTIYF.

This chain uses TRBV19 with TRBJ1-2, with TRBD1 as a possible D gene (6 bases). Germline CDR1 LNHDA, CDR2 SQIVND (reference sequence). The V and J ends lost 6 bases and 2 bases respectively, with 13 bases between them. The length of the CDR3 is 14 residues. The CDR3 DNA is TGTGCCAGTAGCCGGGGGGCGAAAAACTATGGCTACACCTTC. This translates into CASSRGAKNYGYTF. Supplemented by reference TRBV19 and TRBJ1-2, the full variable domain reads DGGITQSPKYLFRKEGQNVTLSCEQNLNHDAMYWYRQDPGQGLRLIYYSQIVNDFQKGDIAEGYSVSREKKESFPLTVTSAQKNPTAFYLCASSRGAKNYGYTFGSGTRLTVV.

This chain uses TRBV7-9 with TRBJ2-7, with 9 positions matching TRBD2. Unmatched junction bases numbered 5, after V lost 0 bases and J lost 2 bases. There are 16 residues in the CDR3. From germline, CDR1 is SEHNR and CDR2 FQNEAQ (reference sequence). The CDR3, as DNA: TGTGCCAGCAGCTTAGCGCTGACTAGCGGTACCTACGAGCAGTACTTC. It is translated as CASSLALTSGTYEQYF. Full variable domain (rest looked up from reference TRBV7-9 and TRBJ2-7): DTGVSQNPRHKITKRGQNVTFRCDPISEHNRLYWYRQTLGQGPEFLTYFQNEAQLEKSRLLSDRFSAERPKGSFSTLEIQRTEQGDSAMYLCASSLALTSGTYEQYFGPGTRLTVT.

J is TRBJ2-1 and V is TRBV5-4; D remains ambiguous. Germline V CDR1 and CDR2: SGHNT, YYREEE (reference sequence). CDR3 length: 11 amino acids. V was shortened by 7 bases and J by 2 bases, with 4 bases between the two germline ends. The CDR3 DNA sequence: TGTGCCAGCGGAACCTACAATGAGCAGTTCTTC. The encoded protein is CASGTYNEQFF.

This clone was observed once. The J gene is TRBJ2-7, the V gene TRBV10-1; D unresolved. CDR1 is WNHNN, CDR2 SYGVQD, per germline (reference sequence). This CDR3 is 15 amino acids long. The V end lost 7 bases, the J end lost 0 bases, and 16 bases lay between the germline ends. DNA for the CDR3: TGCGCCAGCATTCCCGGCCGGCAGAGCTCCTACGAGCAGTACTTC. Its protein product is CASIPGRQSSYEQYF.

A single count supports this clone. The rearrangement uses TRBV5-4 and TRBJ2-3, with D possibly TRBD2 on 5 matching bases. The CDR3 extends over 16 amino acids. Germline-derived CDR1 and CDR2 are SGHNT and YYREEE (reference sequence). Trimming removed 1 base at V and 1 base at J, with 13 bases between. The CDR3 sequence is CASSLLASGGTDTQYF. The CDR3 nucleotides read TGTGCCAGCAGCTTGTTGGCTTCCGGGGGCACAGATACGCAGTATTTT.

The chain uses TRBV7-9 and TRBJ1-3, with D unclear. This CDR3 is built from 12 residues. CDR1 and CDR2 from the germline V gene are SEHNR and FQNEAQ (reference sequence). V was clipped by 2 bases and J by 2 bases, with 1 base between them. As DNA, the CDR3 is TGTGCCAGCAGCTTAACTGGAAACACCATATATTTT. Protein: CASSLTGNTIYF.

V and J are TRBV28 and TRBJ2-3; TRBD1 might be the D (6 bases). Germline V CDR1 and CDR2: MDHEN, SYDVKM. The CDR3 runs to 18 residues. V lost 5 bases and J lost 3, with 24 bases in between. The CDR3: CASSPVWGRGYRTDTQYF. In DNA, the CDR3 is TGTGCCAGCAGTCCCGTCTGGGGCAGGGGATATAGGACAGATACGCAGTATTTT.

V usage is TRBV7-2 and J usage is TRBJ2-2; D is unclear. The CDR3 spans 15 residues. Germline CDR1 and CDR2: SGHTA and FQGNSA. V was trimmed by 4 bases and J by 6 bases, leaving 15 bases between them. The CDR3 protein is CASSYWAPPSGELFF. The CDR3 nucleotides read TGTGCCAGCAGCTATTGGGCCCCTCCGTCCGGGGAGCTGTTTTTT. The variable domain in full, with the rest retrieved from reference TRBV7-2 and TRBJ2-2, is GAGVSQSPSNKVTEKGKDVELRCDPISGHTALYWYRQSLGQGLEFLIYFQGNSAPDKSGLPSDRFSAERTGGSVSTLTIQRTQQEDSAVYLCASSYWAPPSGELFFGEGSRLTVL.

The chain has TRBV7-9 and TRBJ1-4; D uncertain. Germline CDR1 SEHNR, CDR2 FQNEAQ (reference sequence). Trimming took off 3 bases at V and 7 bases at J, with 15 bases between the two ends. This CDR3 contains 15 residues. The CDR3 nucleotides are TGTGCCAGCAGCTTGACCGGCCCAGGCGGTGAAAAACTGTTTTTT. It encodes CASSLTGPGGEKLFF.

This clone came up a few times. Other DNA sequences in the same sample also yield this CDR3. The chain recombines TRBV18 with TRBJ1-6; no reliable D call. The CDR3 is 13 amino acids. Germline V gives CDR1 KGHSH, CDR2 LQKENI. Deletions cut 6 bases from V and 8 bases from J, with 11 bases between. CDR3 region: CASSPRTDSPLHF. DNA for the CDR3: TGTGCCAGCTCCCCTAGGACCGATTCACCCCTCCACTTT.

The CDR3 spells CASSQVFLGGRDTGNTIYF. The CDR3 region has the DNA TGCGCCAGCAGCCAAGTCTTTTTGGGAGGGAGGGATACAGGAAACACCATATATTTT. The chain joins TRBV4-1 to TRBJ1-3; D is unclear. Trimming removed 1 base from V and 4 bases from J, with 23 bases in between. Germline lookup yields CDR1 MGHRA and CDR2 YSYEKL. CDR3 length equals 19 residues.